The clone carrying this T cell receptor beta chain was recorded a few times. This sample was taken from a study of blood T cell repertoires in COVID-19. The overall study: The samples span acute and convalescent COVID-19 from the United States, Italy and Spain. Nucleic acid was either cDNA or gDNA, and it came from T cells, B-cell-depleted T cells, or PBMCs.

Authors' data handling: Nucleated cell number was recorded as an estimate derived from reference gene primer amplification. TCRdb's copy holds only in-frame clones and misses some; the assay was immunoSEQ multiplex PCR. That table gives V, J and clone size, and the DNA gave D and trimming. The sample holds under 200,000 clones, 85% to 90% seen once. V was pared by 1 base and J by 7 bases, with 11 bases between. Germline CDR1 is MNHEY and CDR2 is SMNVEV (reference sequence). This CDR3 is 14 amino acids long. This clonotype was obtained from a woman aged 80 or over with COVID-19, enrolled during active disease. The sequenced sample consisted of peripheral blood. The V and J genes are TRBV27 and TRBJ2-1, with a weak D call TRBD2 (6 bases). CDR3 loop: CASSLWSSENEQFF. In nucleotides, the CDR3 is TGTGCCAGCAGTTTATGGTCTAGCGAAAATGAGCAGTTCTTC.